Each of the 13 T cell receptor beta chains below was sequenced from the same sample in a study of Ad26.COV2.S vaccination and SARS-CoV-2 variants. Libraries were prepared by immunoSEQ multiplex PCR; TCRdb keeps only in-frame clonotypes and omits some of them. This sample carries about 350,000 clones, around 84% of them seen once, and the ten largest clones take roughly 3.3%. Documented treatment: 15 to 20 received Ad26.COV2.S at low or high dose, single or two shots; 5 received placebo; per-sample allocation not given. Sampling was done on day 63 after the first vaccine or placebo injection. The specimen comprised peripheral blood, sampled in a trial of Ad26.COV2.S vaccine versus placebo. The receptors were sampled from a person between 18 and 65 years old who received the Ad26.COV2.S COVID-19 vaccine or a placebo.

The chain is built from TRBV11-2 and TRBJ2-3; D may be TRBD2 (5 bases). V lost 5 bases, J lost 0 bases, and 18 bases lay in between. The CDR3 loop spans 17 amino acids. Per the germline V gene, CDR1 is SGHAT and CDR2 is FQNNGV. CDR3 DNA: TGTGCCAGCAGCACCTCCAGCGGTACCCCTAGCACAGATACGCAGTATTTT. Its protein product is CASSTSSGTPSTDTQYF.

J is TRBJ2-1 and V is TRBV5-4; perhaps TRBD2 as D (6 bases). The CDR3 length is 15 residues. Trimming took 1 base from V and 3 from J, leaving 11 bases between them. In germline, CDR1 is SGHNT, CDR2 YYREEE (reference sequence). CDR3 loop: CASSLTGDFYNEQFF. CDR3 sequence (DNA): TGTGCCAGCAGCTTGACGGGAGACTTCTACAATGAGCAGTTCTTC. Drawing the rest from reference TRBV5-4 and TRBJ2-1, the complete variable domain is ETGVTQSPTHLIKTRGQQVTLRCSSQSGHNTVSWYQQALGQGPQFIFQYYREEENGRGNFPPRFSGLQFPNYSSELNVNALELDDSALYLCASSLTGDFYNEQFFGPGTRLTVL.

The chain combines TRBV11-2 with TRBJ2-5, with 9 positions matching TRBD2. Germline lookup yields CDR1 SGHAT and CDR2 FQNNGV. Germline trimming cut 0 bases from V and 5 bases from J; bases unmatched to any gene: 10. This CDR3 comprises 17 residues. In nucleotides, the CDR3 is TGTGCCAGCAGCTTAGATCCCTGGCGGGGGGGGCGGGAGACCCAGTACTTC. This translates into CASSLDPWRGGRETQYF.

The chain joins TRBV18 to TRBJ1-1; D remains unclear. Trimming took 8 bases from V and 1 from J, leaving 14 bases between them. Germline assignment: CDR1 KGHSH and CDR2 LQKENI. CDR3 length equals 14 residues. The CDR3 region is CASTTDRANTEAFF. The CDR3, as DNA: TGTGCCAGCACAACCGACCGGGCGAACACTGAAGCTTTCTTT. Complete variable domain (other parts from reference TRBV18 and TRBJ1-1): NAGVMQNPRHLVRRRGQEARLRCSPMKGHSHVYWYRQLPEEGLKFMVYLQKENIIDESGMPKERFSAEFPKEGPSILRIQQVVRGDSAAYFCASTTDRANTEAFFGQGTRLTVV.

J is TRBJ2-5 and V is TRBV11-2; D possibly corresponds to TRBD1 (6 bases). Per germline, CDR1 SGHAT and CDR2 FQNNGV. This CDR3 spans 14 amino acids. Trimming removed 1 base from V and 5 bases from J, with 11 bases in between. CDR3 residues: CASSLVGGQETQYF. The CDR3 DNA reads TGTGCCAGCAGCTTAGTTGGGGGCCAGGAGACCCAGTACTTC.

This clone was detected ten times or more. J is TRBJ1-1 and V is TRBV11-2; 8 nucleotides line up with TRBD1. Germline values: CDR1 SGHAT, CDR2 FQNNGV. The CDR3 extends over 15 amino acids. Trimming removed 3 bases from V and 4 bases from J; junction bases left unmatched: 7. The CDR3 DNA is TGTGCCAGCAGCTTGCCCCCCGACAGGGGCACTGAAGCTTTCTTT. Translation: CASSLPPDRGTEAFF. Filled out from reference TRBV11-2 and TRBJ1-1, the complete variable domain reads EAGVAQSPRYKIIEKRQSVAFWCNPISGHATLYWYQQILGQGPKLLIQFQNNGVVDDSQLPKDRFSAERLKGVDSTLKIQPAKLEDSAVYLCASSLPPDRGTEAFFGQGTRLTVV.

The rearrangement joins TRBV11-2 to TRBJ1-3, with TRBD1 as a possible D gene (5 bases). Per the germline V gene, CDR1 is SGHAT and CDR2 is FQNNGV. This CDR3 spans 16 amino acids. Trimming cost V 3 bases and J 3 bases, with 15 bases left between them. CDR3 coding DNA: TGTGCCAGCAGCTTCCTTGATAGGGGTTATGGAAACACCATATATTTT. Amino acids: CASSFLDRGYGNTIYF.

This sequence joins TRBV14 and TRBJ2-7; tentatively, D is TRBD1 (5 bases). Trimming took 3 bases from V and 6 from J, leaving 12 bases between them. Germline lookup yields CDR1 SGHDN and CDR2 FVKESK. This CDR3 has 13 amino acids. The CDR3 sequence: CASSHLTGSEQYF. In nucleotides, the CDR3 is TGTGCCAGCAGCCATTTAACAGGTTCCGAGCAGTACTTC.

The chain joins TRBV7-2 to TRBJ2-5; TRBD2 is a possible D gene (6 bases). This CDR3 has 14 residues. The germline V gene encodes CDR1 SGHTA and CDR2 FQGNSA. Trimming removed 5 bases at V and 2 bases at J, with 12 bases between. CDR3 in amino acids: CASSRTNRQETQYF. The DNA of the CDR3 is TGTGCCAGCAGCCGGACTAATCGTCAAGAGACCCAGTACTTC.

The chain recombines TRBV6-1 with TRBJ2-3; D gene ambiguous. This CDR3 region has 13 residues. The germline V and J ends were trimmed by 4 bases and 7 bases, with 12 bases remaining between them. CDR1 is MNHNS, CDR2 SASEGT, per germline. The CDR3 nucleotides are TGTGCCAGCAGTGCTGGCAGCACGTATACGCAGTATTTT. Protein: CASSAGSTYTQYF.

The chain uses TRBV3-1 (or the pseudogene TRBV3-2) and TRBJ2-5, with TRBD1 identical over 9 bases. The trim removed 4 bases at V and 4 bases at J, leaving 4 bases unmatched. Germline V lookup: CDR1 LGHDT, CDR2 YNNKEL (reference sequence). The CDR3 sequence is 14 residues long. The CDR3 spells CASSPTGGVETQYF. CDR3 sequence (DNA): TGTGCCAGCAGCCCTACAGGGGGCGTAGAGACCCAGTACTTC.

The rearrangement links TRBV19 to TRBJ1-5; D not resolved. V was clipped by 1 base and J by 6 bases, with 10 bases between them. The germline CDR1 and CDR2 sequences are LNHDA and SQIVND (reference sequence). This CDR3 has 14 residues. DNA for the CDR3: TGTGCCAGTAGTATAGTGTCAGTACCTCAGCCCCAGCATTTT. Translated, it gives CASSIVSVPQPQHF.

The chain uses TRBV29-1 and TRBJ1-2, with D tentatively TRBD1 (5 bases). CDR1 is SQVTM, CDR2 ANQGSEA, per germline. The CDR3 loop spans 13 amino acids. Between the trimmed V and J ends, which lost 7 bases and 4 bases, there was a span of 16 bases. The CDR3 is CSAGEGRGYGYTF. The CDR3 bases are TGCAGCGCCGGGGAGGGTAGGGGCTATGGCTACACCTTC.